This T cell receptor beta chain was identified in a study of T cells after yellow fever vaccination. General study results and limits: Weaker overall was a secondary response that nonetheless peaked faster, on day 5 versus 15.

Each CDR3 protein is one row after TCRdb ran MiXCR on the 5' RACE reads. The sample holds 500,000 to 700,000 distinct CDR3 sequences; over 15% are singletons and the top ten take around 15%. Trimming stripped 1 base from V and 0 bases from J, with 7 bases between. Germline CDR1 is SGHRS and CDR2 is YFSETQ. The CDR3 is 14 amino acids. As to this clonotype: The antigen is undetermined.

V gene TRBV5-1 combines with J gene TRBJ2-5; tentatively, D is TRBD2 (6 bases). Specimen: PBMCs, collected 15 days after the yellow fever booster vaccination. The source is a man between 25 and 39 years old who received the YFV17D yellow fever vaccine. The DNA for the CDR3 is TGCGCCAGCAGCTTGAGGGACTACCAAGAGACCCAGTACTTC. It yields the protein CASSLRDYQETQYF.